These 25 T cell receptor beta chains originate from one sample sequenced in a study of T cell repertoires in cytomegalovirus infection. Their antigens are not known. TCRdb analysed the reads with MiXCR anew, one entry per CDR3 protein. Of hundreds of thousands of distinct CDR3 sequences in the sample, around 30% were seen once. The sample here was cultured CD8+ T cells from PBMCs, taken from culture after CMV antigen stimulation. These receptors came from a human donor in good health (CMV status not recorded). Some clones in this sample may be carry-over from other donors' samples.

This chain links TRBV18 with TRBJ1-2; no clear D gene. The length of the CDR3 is 14 residues. Germline loops: CDR1 KGHSH, CDR2 LQKENI. V lost 2 bases and J lost 5, with 12 bases in between. The CDR3 region has the DNA TGTGCCAGCTCACCATGGGAAGAGGCTTATGGCTACACCTTC. Protein sequence: CASSPWEEAYGYTF.

This clonotype was observed a handful of times. The chain joins TRBV20-1 to TRBJ2-1; D call uncertain. CDR3 size: 12 residues. V lost 2 bases to trimming and J lost 9 bases, with 11 bases between them. Germline-derived CDR1 and CDR2 are DFQATT and SNEGSKA (reference sequence). The CDR3 nucleotides read TGCAGTGCTAGATTCGTCCCTGGTGAGCAGTTCTTC. Translation gives CSARFVPGEQFF.

The J gene is TRBJ2-6, the V gene TRBV20-1, with D unresolved. Trimming took off 0 bases at V and 0 bases at J, with 9 bases between the two ends. The length of the CDR3 is 16 residues. Germline V gene sequence: CDR1 DFQATT, CDR2 SNEGSKA (reference sequence). This CDR3 is CSARDKWSSGANVLTF. DNA of the CDR3: TGCAGTGCTAGAGATAAATGGAGCTCTGGGGCCAACGTCCTGACTTTC.

V usage is TRBV14 and J usage is TRBJ2-2, with 7 positions matching TRBD1. The germline CDR1 and CDR2 sequences are SGHDN and FVKESK. V shed 1 base, J shed 6 bases, and the junction held 11 bases outside the gene matches. The CDR3 is 17 amino acids. In nucleotides, the CDR3 is TGTGCCAGCAGCCAAGGATGGGACAGATCGAGCTCCGGGGAGCTGTTTTTT. Protein sequence: CASSQGWDRSSSGELFF.

This clonotype came up many times. The chain joins TRBV7-8 to TRBJ2-3, with 11 bases matching TRBD1. There are 16 residues in the CDR3. Germline V gene sequence: CDR1 SGHVS, CDR2 FQNEAQ. V lost 4 bases, J lost 3 bases, and 6 bases stayed unmatched. CDR3: CASSYFRDRGTDTQYF. The CDR3 nucleotides are TGTGCCAGCAGCTACTTCCGGGACAGGGGGACAGATACGCAGTATTTT.

The chain is built from TRBV20-1 and TRBJ2-2; D might be TRBD2 (5 bases). V was pared by 5 bases and J by 4 bases, with 14 bases between. Germline V CDR1 and CDR2: DFQATT, SNEGSKA (reference sequence). The CDR3 is 14 amino acids. The CDR3 loop is CSAHYRGITGELFF. In DNA, the CDR3 is TGCAGTGCTCATTACCGGGGTATCACCGGGGAGCTGTTTTTT.

This chain links TRBV5-1 with TRBJ2-1, with 9 bases identical to TRBD1. Germline assignment: CDR1 SGHRS and CDR2 YFSETQ. The CDR3 sequence is 16 residues long. Trimming took 9 bases from V and 3 from J; bases not matched to a gene: 13. The CDR3 coding sequence is TGCGCCAACAGTAAGGGACAGGGAGCGGACTACAATGAGCAGTTCTTC. This gives the protein CANSKGQGADYNEQFF.

The chain joins TRBV10-2 to TRBJ1-2; D is uncertain. V lost 4 bases to trimming and J lost 8 bases, with 11 bases between them. CDR3 size: 12 residues. The germline CDR1 and CDR2 sequences are WSHSY and SAAADI. This chain's CDR3 is CASSGQVSGYTF. CDR3 nucleotides: TGCGCCAGCAGTGGACAAGTGTCCGGCTACACCTTC.

This clonotype was seen a few times. This chain links TRBV4-1 with TRBJ1-6; a weak D match, TRBD1 (5 bases). Per germline, CDR1 MGHRA and CDR2 YSYEKL. V lost 1 base to trimming and J lost 9 bases, with 13 bases between them. This CDR3 is built from 15 residues. The CDR3 sequence: CASSQGSGTGSPLHF. DNA for the CDR3: TGCGCCAGCAGCCAAGGGTCCGGGACGGGTTCACCCCTCCACTTT.

The table lists this clonotype with a few counts. The gene calls are TRBV19 and TRBJ1-1; TRBD1 is a possible D gene (6 bases). Germline V lookup: CDR1 LNHDA, CDR2 SQIVND (reference sequence). Trimming removed 4 bases at V and 0 bases at J, with 15 bases between. The CDR3 spans 16 residues. This CDR3 reads CASSRVTGAVNTEAFF. The CDR3 nucleotides read TGTGCCAGTAGTAGAGTTACGGGGGCGGTGAACACTGAAGCTTTCTTT.

This chain uses TRBV11-1 with TRBJ2-5; TRBD1 is a possible D gene (6 bases). From germline, CDR1 is SGHAT and CDR2 FQDESV (reference sequence). The CDR3 contains 15 residues. The V end was cut by 5 bases, the J end by 5 bases, with 18 bases between. The CDR3 protein is CASSPTGSGRETQYF. DNA of the CDR3: TGTGCCAGCAGCCCCACAGGGTCTGGGCGGGAGACCCAGTACTTC.

V gene TRBV12-3 or TRBV12-4 combines with J gene TRBJ2-7; tentatively, D is TRBD2 (6 bases). The CDR3 has 12 residues. This CDR3 is CASGVGRDEQYF. The CDR3 region has the DNA TGTGCATCGGGGGTTGGAAGGGACGAGCAGTACTTC.

The chain links TRBV6-1 to TRBJ1-2; D uncertain. V dropped 3 bases and J dropped 6 bases, with 5 bases sitting between them. The CDR3 is made up of 11 amino acids. Germline CDR1 is MNHNS and CDR2 is SASEGT. The chain's CDR3 is CASSDGDGYTF. In nucleotides, the CDR3 is TGTGCCAGCAGTGATGGGGATGGCTACACCTTC.

As concerns this clonotype: Germline and junction disagree at one end, which may indicate a read error. The CDR3 reads CSARVGNRVNGKLFF. The CDR3 coding sequence is TGCAGTGCTAGAGTAGGGAACCGGGTTAATGGAAAACTGTTTTTT. The chain uses TRBV20-1 and TRBJ1-4; D gene uncertain. This CDR3 contains 15 residues. Germline V gene sequence: CDR1 DFQATT, CDR2 SNEGSKA (reference sequence).

In this sample, this clonotype turned up a few times. CDR3 sequence reads: CASSGGTGLTGELFF. CDR3 coding DNA: TGTGCCAGTAGTGGGGGGACAGGGTTGACCGGGGAGCTGTTTTTT. The chain carries TRBV19 and TRBJ2-2, with 9 bases identical to TRBD1. The junction had 6 bases not matched to a gene; V was cut back by 5 bases and J by 5 bases. This CDR3 region has 15 residues. The germline V gene encodes CDR1 LNHDA and CDR2 SQIVND (reference sequence).

In nucleotides, the CDR3 is TGTGCCAGCAGCTTATTAGGCAGCTACACAGATACGCAGTATTTT. This gives the protein CASSLLGSYTDTQYF. The V gene is TRBV7-2, the J gene TRBJ2-3; D ambiguous. The CDR3 totals 15 residues. The germline V and J ends were trimmed by 2 bases and 2 bases, with 11 bases remaining between them. Per the germline V gene, CDR1 is SGHTA and CDR2 is FQGNSA. Together with reference TRBV7-2 and TRBJ2-3, the CDR3 gives the full variable domain: GAGVSQSPSNKVTEKGKDVELRCDPISGHTALYWYRQSLGQGLEFLIYFQGNSAPDKSGLPSDRFSAERTGGSVSTLTIQRTQQEDSAVYLCASSLLGSYTDTQYFGPGTRLTVL.

This clonotype was seen repeatedly, ten times or more. This chain joins TRBV7-8 and TRBJ1-1; a possible D gene is TRBD1 (5 bases). Germline V gene data show CDR1 as SGHVS and CDR2 as FQNEAQ. The length of the CDR3 is 16 residues. V was shortened by 6 bases and J by 0 bases, with 17 bases between the two germline ends. This CDR3 is CASREKRGTLNTEAFF. CDR3 sequence (DNA): TGTGCCAGCAGGGAAAAGAGGGGTACACTGAACACTGAAGCTTTCTTT.

This clonotype showed up just a few times. V is TRBV12-3 or TRBV12-4 and J is TRBJ2-1; 8 bases are a match to TRBD2. The V gene end was trimmed by 7 bases and the J gene end by 5 bases; junction bases not matched to a gene: 10. This CDR3 contains 15 residues. The chain's CDR3 is CASTSGTRANNEQFF. The CDR3 region has the DNA TGTGCCAGCACCTCCGGGACTAGAGCCAACAATGAGCAGTTCTTC.

The chain employs TRBV4-3 and TRBJ1-2; 7 bases agree with TRBD1. CDR1 and CDR2 from the germline V gene are LGHNA and YSLEER. The CDR3 covers 17 residues. V shed 1 base, J shed 3 bases, and the junction held 11 bases outside the gene matches. CDR3 sequence (DNA): TGCGCCAGCAGCCAAGTACGACAGGGCGCCGAAGACTATGGCTACACCTTC. Its protein product is CASSQVRQGAEDYGYTF.

V gene TRBV4-1 combines with J gene TRBJ1-6; possibly TRBD1 for D (5 bases). The germline gives CDR1 MGHRA, CDR2 YSYEKL. Deletions cut 4 bases from V and 8 bases from J, with 12 bases between. CDR3 length: 14 amino acids. The CDR3 DNA follows: TGCGCCAGCAGCCCCCCCTGGGGGGATTCACCCCTCCACTTT. It encodes CASSPPWGDSPLHF.

Written as DNA, the CDR3 is TGTGCCAGCAGCCGCTCGGCTGGAAACACCATATATTTT. Translated: CASSRSAGNTIYF. V gene TRBV7-9 combines with J gene TRBJ1-3; D is ambiguous. V lost 5 bases and J lost 2, with 7 bases in between. The CDR3 consists of 13 residues. Germline CDR1 is SEHNR and CDR2 is FQNEAQ (reference sequence).

The chain links TRBV14 to TRBJ2-1, with a weak D call TRBD2 (5 bases). The CDR3 runs to 16 residues. V was pared by 2 bases and J by 0 bases, with 11 bases between. Looked up from germline, CDR1 is SGHDN and CDR2 is FVKESK. CDR3: CASSQTGELSYNEQFF. The CDR3 DNA follows: TGTGCCAGCAGCCAAACCGGGGAACTCTCCTACAATGAGCAGTTCTTC.

A note on this clonotype: Germline and junction disagree at one end, which may indicate a read error. The genes are TRBV12-3 or TRBV12-4 and TRBJ1-1; TRBD1 is a possible D gene (5 bases). CDR3 length: 15 residues. CDR3 sequence: CVSSFAVRGKDEAFF. CDR3 nucleotide sequence: TGTGTCAGCAGTTTCGCGGTTCGGGGGAAGGATGAAGCTTTCTTT.

This clonotype was counted only a few times. This rearrangement joins TRBV27 to TRBJ2-6; D remains ambiguous. Germline CDR1 MNHEY, CDR2 SMNVEV (reference sequence). Trimming pared 5 bases from V and 1 base from J, leaving 9 bases between. This CDR3 has 15 amino acids. The CDR3 loop is CASSRPKSGANVLTF. In nucleotides, the CDR3 is TGTGCCAGCAGTAGGCCTAAATCTGGGGCCAACGTCCTGACTTTC. Full variable domain (remainder filled in from reference TRBV27 and TRBJ2-6): EAQVTQNPRYLITVTGKKLTVTCSQNMNHEYMSWYRQDPGLGLRQIYYSMNVEVTDKGDVPEGYKVSRKEKRNFPLILESPSPNQTSLYFCASSRPKSGANVLTFGAGSRLTVL.

This clonotype has just a few counts. The chain is built from TRBV7-6 and TRBJ2-7, with 9 bases matching TRBD1. The CDR3 has 15 residues. V was clipped by 5 bases and J by 2 bases; unmatched bases: 7. Germline V gene lookup returns CDR1 SGHVS and CDR2 FNYEAQ. The chain's CDR3 is CASSPWTGAAYEQYF. CDR3 sequence (DNA): TGTGCCAGCAGCCCCTGGACAGGGGCCGCCTACGAGCAGTACTTC. Drawing the rest from reference TRBV7-6 and TRBJ2-7, the complete variable domain is GAGVSQSPRYKVTKRGQDVALRCDPISGHVSLYWYRQALGQGPEFLTYFNYEAQQDKSGLPNDRFSAERPEGSISTLTIQRTEQRDSAMYRCASSPWTGAAYEQYFGPGTRLTVT.